This passage covers 9 T cell receptor beta chains from one sample sequenced in a study of shared clonotypes between healthy human individuals. The table came from immunoSEQ multiplex PCR; TCRdb's copy has only in-frame clones and leaves some out. The sample consists of some 2.4 million clones, 90% to 95% of them appearing once. Source material: naive CD4+ T cells from PBMCs. As for subset: CD45RA+ positively selected. The receptors come from a man aged 18 to 30 in good health. Some clones in this sample may be carry-over from other donors' samples.

The CDR3 here is CASRKGQIYEQYF. CDR3 coding DNA: TGTGCCAGCAGGAAAGGGCAGATCTACGAGCAGTACTTC. This chain uses TRBV2 with TRBJ2-7, with unresolved D. V shed 6 bases and J shed 3 bases, with 12 bases lying between them. CDR1 SNHLY and CDR2 FYNNEI come from the germline V gene. The CDR3 has 13 residues.

The V and J genes are TRBV7-9 and TRBJ2-1, with D hard to call. CDR1 and CDR2 (germline): SEHNR, FQNEAQ (reference sequence). V was pared by 4 bases and J by 4 bases, with 8 bases between. The CDR3 length is 13 residues. This CDR3 reads CASSSLLYNEQFF. In DNA form, the CDR3 reads TGTGCCAGCAGCTCACTTTTATACAATGAGCAGTTCTTC.

This chain joins TRBV6-1 and TRBJ2-3; the match to TRBD2 covers 14 bases. Germline V lookup: CDR1 MNHNS, CDR2 SASEGT. The CDR3 has 19 residues. After removal of 2 bases from V and 5 bases from J, the junction contained 12 bases not matched to a gene. The CDR3 DNA reads TGTGCCAGCAGTGAAAGGCGTTGGACTAGCGGGAGGCATGGAGATACGCAGTATTTT. Translated: CASSERRWTSGRHGDTQYF.

The genes are TRBV29-1 and TRBJ2-3, with TRBD1 as a possible D gene (7 bases). The germline CDR1 and CDR2 sequences are SQVTM and ANQGSEA. Trimming removed 8 bases from V and 1 base from J, with 10 bases in between. The CDR3 has 12 amino acids. The CDR3 DNA follows: TGCAGCCTCAGGGGGGGCACAGATACGCAGTATTTT. Translation gives CSLRGGTDTQYF.

Turning to this clone: Other DNA sequences in this specimen translate into the identical CDR3. This rearrangement joins TRBV5-1 to TRBJ2-7; 13 bases map to TRBD2. Per germline, CDR1 SGHRS and CDR2 YFSETQ. CDR3 length: 15 residues. Trimming removed 3 bases from V and 3 bases from J; junction bases left unmatched: 3. In nucleotides, the CDR3 is TGCGCCAGCAGCTCACTAGCGGGAGGGGACTACGAGCAGTACTTC. Amino acid sequence: CASSSLAGGDYEQYF.

The table lists this clone with a few counts. The CDR3 coding sequence is TGTGCCAGCAGCTCGGCCGGGGACAGGGTACTGAACACTGAAGCTTTCTTT. This encodes CASSSAGDRVLNTEAFF. The chain couples TRBV7-9 to TRBJ1-1, with 9 positions matching TRBD1. This CDR3 comprises 17 residues. Germline lookup yields CDR1 SEHNR and CDR2 FQNEAQ (reference sequence). V shed 4 bases, J shed 0 bases, and the junction held 9 bases outside the gene matches.

Turning to this clone: It may be a read error: a sequence one base away is much more abundant. Other DNA sequences in the same sample also yield this CDR3. This chain links TRBV7-2 with TRBJ2-7; 9 positions match TRBD1. Per germline, CDR1 SGHTA and CDR2 FQGNSA. CDR3 length: 14 residues. J was trimmed by 3 bases and V by 1 base; bases with no gene match: 1. CDR3: CASSLGTGVYEQYF. The CDR3 DNA sequence: TGTGCCAGCAGCTTAGGGACAGGGGTCTACGAGCAGTACTTC. Together with reference TRBV7-2 and TRBJ2-7, the CDR3 gives the full variable domain: GAGVSQSPSNKVTEKGKDVELRCDPISGHTALYWYRQSLGQGLEFLIYFQGNSAPDKSGLPSDRFSAERTGGSVSTLTIQRTQQEDSAVYLCASSLGTGVYEQYFGPGTRLTVT.

V gene TRBV6-1 combines with J gene TRBJ1-4; 8 positions agree with TRBD1. Unmatched junction bases numbered 6, after V lost 8 bases and J lost 7 bases. The CDR3 contains 13 residues. In germline, CDR1 is MNHNS, CDR2 SASEGT. The CDR3 protein is CASQGARGEKLFF. In DNA, the CDR3 is TGTGCCAGCCAGGGGGCCCGCGGTGAAAAACTGTTTTTT.

The J gene is TRBJ1-2, the V gene TRBV2; no clear D. CDR1 SNHLY and CDR2 FYNNEI come from the germline V gene. Trimming cost V 6 bases and J 2 bases, with 7 bases left between them. The CDR3 is 12 residues long. CDR3 region: CASSRPNYGYTF. The CDR3, as DNA: TGTGCCAGCAGCCGACCCAACTATGGCTACACCTTC. The whole variable domain, remainder taken from reference TRBV2 and TRBJ1-2, is EPEVTQTPSHQVTQMGQEVILRCVPISNHLYFYWYRQILGQKVEFLVSFYNNEISEKSEIFDDQFSVERPDGSNFTLKIRSTKLEDSAMYFCASSRPNYGYTFGSGTRLTVV.